This T cell receptor (beta chain) was identified during a study of early T cells in non-severe SARS-CoV-2 infection. About the research overall: Bulk RNA from unsorted whole blood was sequenced; chains were unpaired.

V was pared by 5 bases and J by 2 bases, with 19 bases between. Germline CDR1 and CDR2: SGHTA and FQGNSA. The CDR3 sequence is 16 residues long. In TCRdb, the 5' RACE reads were re-called with MiXCR into one record per CDR3 protein. The sample lists 30,000 to 40,000 distinct CDR3 sequences, 6% to 8% occurring once. This clonotype was seen at least ten times. Here the sequenced sample was whole blood, taken at baseline. This chain uses TRBV7-2 with TRBJ2-7; either TRBD1 or TRBD2 may supply D (7 bases each). This TCR came from an adult who was a healthcare worker with PCR-confirmed SARS-CoV-2 infection or an uninfected control (not recorded which). The CDR3 DNA reads as TGTGCCAGCAGCACCTCAGGGGGGGCAGCTACCTACGAGCAGTACTTC. Translation gives CASSTSGGAATYEQYF.